This is a list of T cell receptor beta chains from one sample in a study of cytomegalovirus exposure and HLA in healthy donors. This table comes from immunoSEQ multiplex PCR, and its TCRdb copy is limited to in-frame clones, with some not included. The sample shows 85,000 to 120,000 clones, under 80% of them seen only once. Sequenced input: PBMCs. The receptors here all came from a woman aged 45-65 years in good health and CMV-seropositive. Both conserved end residues are part of each CDR3. The D gene is left open where the match is weak. Size values are once, few and many counts, or a class for expanded clones, and some rows have none.

D	J	V	size	DNA	CDR3
-	TRBJ2-6	TRBV28	-	TGTGCCAGCAGTTCTCTTCAGGGCTCACACTCTGGGGCCAACGTCCTGACTTTC	CASSSLQGSHSGANVLTF
-	TRBJ1-2	TRBV29-1	few	TGCAGCGTTGAAGGGGGGGGAGGGGCGTTCCTTCGAGCCTATGGCTACACCTTC	CSVEGGGGAFLRAYGYTF
TRBD1	TRBJ2-5	TRBV27	once	TGTGCCAGCAGGCAGCAGGGGGCGATGCGAGAAGAGACCCAGTACTTC	CASRQQGAMREETQYF
TRBD1	TRBJ2-1	TRBV25-1	-	TGTGCCAGCAGTGCCTTGGACAGGGTCTACAATGAGCAGTTCTTC	CASSALDRVYNEQFF
-	TRBJ1-3	TRBV19	few	TGTGCCAGTAGTCCTCAGGGTTTCAGCTCTGGAAACACCATATATTTT	CASSPQGFSSGNTIYF
-	TRBJ1-2	TRBV19	-	TGTGCCAGTAGTGAACAGAGGGTTGTCTATGGCTACACCTTC	CASSEQRVVYGYTF
-	TRBJ1-2	TRBV19	-	TGTGCCAGTAGTACCTTTTCCAAGGGGCCAGGTGGCTACACCTTC	CASSTFSKGPGGYTF
-	TRBJ1-5	TRBV4-1	-	TGCGCCAGCAGCCAAGGGGGGCAGGCGAATCAGCCCCAGCATTTT	CASSQGGQANQPQHF
TRBD2	TRBJ2-3	TRBV19	-	TGTGCCAGTAGTATTCTAGCGGGGCCTTCTAGCACAGATACGCAGTATTTT	CASSILAGPSSTDTQYF
-	TRBJ1-1	TRBV28	-	TGTGCCAGCAGCCTCGGGGGATTGAACACTGAAGCTTTCTTT	CASSLGGLNTEAFF
TRBD1	TRBJ2-7	TRBV5-1	-	TGCGCCAGCAGCTGGGGACCGGGACAGGGGGCTCAGGAGCAGTACTTC	CASSWGPGQGAQEQYF
TRBD1	TRBJ2-3	TRBV29-1	-	TGCAGCGTGGACAGGGGGCGCCGGACAGATACGCAGTATTTT	CSVDRGRRTDTQYF
-	TRBJ2-3	TRBV14	-	TGTGCCAGCAGTGAACAGGGTGATACGCAGTATTTT	CASSEQGDTQYF
TRBD1	TRBJ2-6	TRBV4-2	few	TGTGCCAGCAGCCCCTTCGCGGGACAGGGATATTCTGGGGCCAACGTCCTGACTTTC	CASSPFAGQGYSGANVLTF
TRBD1	TRBJ2-5	TRBV9	-	TGTGCCAGCAGCGTAGCTGGGGACAGGCTGGGGGAGCAGTACTTC	CASSVAGDRLGEQYF
TRBD1	TRBJ2-7	TRBV30	-	TGTGCCTGGGGGGACAGGATCTACGAGCAGTACTTC	CAWGDRIYEQYF
-	TRBJ2-1	TRBV19	-	TGTGCCAGTACTTCGTCTCAGTTCTGGAATGAGCAGTTCTTC	CASTSSQFWNEQFF
-	TRBJ2-7	TRBV28	-	TGTGCCAGCAGCCCCCAACGCGGGCAGGCGGCACGGGAGCAGTACTTC	CASSPQRGQAAREQYF
-	TRBJ2-5	TRBV6-1	once	TGTGCCAGCAACCGTCAGGGGTTAGGAGAGACCCAGTACTTC	CASNRQGLGETQYF
-	TRBJ1-3	TRBV7-9	-	TGTTCCAGCAGCCCTGGACAGTTCCCCACCATATATTTT	CSSSPGQFPTIYF